These 11 T cell receptor beta chains were all obtained from the same sample, sequenced in a study of blood T cell repertoires in COVID-19. TCRdb's copy holds only in-frame clones and misses some; the assay was immunoSEQ multiplex PCR. The data show about 130,000 clones, 80% to 85% seen once. Sequenced sample: PBMCs or T cells enriched from blood (not recorded which). These receptors were collected from a man aged 30-40 years who had recovered from COVID-19.

V usage is TRBV29-1 and J usage is TRBJ2-1; TRBD2 matches 12 bases. Germline V lookup: CDR1 SQVTM, CDR2 ANQGSEA. This CDR3 contains 16 residues. The junction had 6 bases not matched to a gene; V was cut back by 0 bases and J by 6 bases. The CDR3 is CSVEDWTSGVTNEQFF. The CDR3 DNA follows: TGCAGCGTTGAAGATTGGACTAGCGGGGTCACCAATGAGCAGTTCTTC.

Comment on this clone: One junction end disagrees with the germline gene, perhaps due to a read error. The chain recombines TRBV10-2 with TRBJ1-5; 11 nucleotides line up with TRBD1. CDR1 is WSHSY, CDR2 SAAADI, per germline. This CDR3 spans 15 amino acids. The CDR3 reads CASSERTGGNQPQHF. The CDR3 bases are TGCGCCAGCAGTGAGAGGACAGGGGGCAACCAGCCCCAGCATTTT.

The gene calls are TRBV27 and TRBJ1-6, with D possibly being TRBD1 (5 bases). Germline lookup yields CDR1 MNHEY and CDR2 SMNVEV (reference sequence). The V gene lost 5 bases and the J gene lost 0 bases, with 11 bases spanning the gap. This CDR3 contains 16 residues. The CDR3 reads CASSLTESSYNSPLHF. CDR3 coding DNA: TGTGCCAGCAGTCTGACAGAAAGCTCCTATAATTCACCCCTCCACTTT.

The chain carries TRBV2 and TRBJ2-7, with 7 bases that match TRBD1. The CDR3 consists of 13 residues. Germline V gene lookup returns CDR1 SNHLY and CDR2 FYNNEI. With V trimmed by 8 bases and J by 3 bases, 7 bases remained unmatched. For the CDR3, the DNA is TGTGCCAGCTACAACCGGGACAGCTACGAGCAGTACTTC. This encodes CASYNRDSYEQYF.

The chain is built from TRBV27 and TRBJ1-1; D unclear. The CDR3 has 13 amino acids. The V gene's germline CDR1 is MNHEY and CDR2 SMNVEV (reference sequence). Trimming left V 5 bases short and J 2 bases short, with 9 bases between. CDR3 in amino acids: CASSRAGNTEAFF. The CDR3 DNA is TGTGCCAGCAGTAGAGCGGGAAACACTGAAGCTTTCTTT.

This clone has more than one count but fewer than ten. The chain's CDR3 is CASSGPKGLASHNEQFF. The CDR3 coding sequence is TGTGCCAGCAGTGGGCCCAAGGGACTAGCGAGTCACAATGAGCAGTTCTTC. This chain links TRBV2 with TRBJ2-1, with TRBD2 matching 10 bases. The CDR3 contains 17 residues. Germline V gives CDR1 SNHLY, CDR2 FYNNEI. J lost 5 bases, V lost 4 bases, and 11 bases had no gene match. Full variable domain (outside the CDR3, taken from reference TRBV2 and TRBJ2-1): EPEVTQTPSHQVTQMGQEVILRCVPISNHLYFYWYRQILGQKVEFLVSFYNNEISEKSEIFDDQFSVERPDGSNFTLKIRSTKLEDSAMYFCASSGPKGLASHNEQFFGPGTRLTVL.

This clone was counted between two and nine times. The CDR3 is CASSQADGITYEQYF. In DNA form, the CDR3 reads TGCGCCAGCAGCCAAGCGGACGGGATCACCTACGAGCAGTACTTC. The chain links TRBV4-1 to TRBJ2-7, with D perhaps TRBD2 (5 bases). CDR1 is MGHRA, CDR2 YSYEKL, per germline. The length of the CDR3 is 15 residues. The V end was cut by 1 base, the J end by 2 bases, with 12 bases between.

The rearrangement uses TRBV19 and TRBJ1-1; possible D gene TRBD1, 5 bases. The length of the CDR3 is 13 residues. Trimming took off 9 bases at V and 1 base at J, with 12 bases between the two ends. Germline lookup yields CDR1 LNHDA and CDR2 SQIVND (reference sequence). The CDR3 sequence: CASTSGGNTEAFF. As DNA, the CDR3 is TGTGCCAGCACAAGCGGGGGGAACACTGAAGCTTTCTTT. Variable domain in full (rest from reference TRBV19 and TRBJ1-1): DGGITQSPKYLFRKEGQNVTLSCEQNLNHDAMYWYRQDPGQGLRLIYYSQIVNDFQKGDIAEGYSVSREKKESFPLTVTSAQKNPTAFYLCASTSGGNTEAFFGQGTRLTVV.

V and J are TRBV10-1 and TRBJ2-1; no clear D. Germline assignment: CDR1 WNHNN and CDR2 SYGVQD (reference sequence). The CDR3 extends over 16 amino acids. Deletions cut 0 bases from V and 4 bases from J, with 13 bases between. CDR3 loop: CASSESDSLAYNEQFF. CDR3 DNA sequence: TGCGCCAGCAGTGAGTCCGATAGCTTGGCTTACAATGAGCAGTTCTTC.

The chain links TRBV11-2 to TRBJ1-1; tentative D call: TRBD1 (6 bases). In germline, CDR1 is SGHAT, CDR2 FQNNGV. The CDR3 extends over 16 amino acids. V was trimmed by 4 bases and J by 0 bases, leaving 15 bases between them. CDR3: CASSSDYRVMNTEAFF. CDR3 coding DNA: TGTGCCAGCAGCTCCGACTACAGGGTCATGAACACTGAAGCTTTCTTT.

This chain joins TRBV3-1 (or the pseudogene TRBV3-2) and TRBJ1-6; 9 positions match TRBD1. The CDR3 sequence is 14 residues long. V lost 6 bases and J lost 6; bases outside the gene matches: 3. The germline CDR1 and CDR2 sequences are LGHDT and YNNKEL (reference sequence). CDR3 sequence reads: CASRTTGGNSPLHF. The CDR3, as DNA: TGTGCCAGCAGAACGACAGGGGGTAATTCACCCCTCCACTTT.